Listed below are T cell receptor beta chains from one sample, sequenced in a study of blood T cell repertoires in COVID-19. The repertoire was sequenced with immunoSEQ multiplex PCR; TCRdb's copy has only in-frame clones and lacks some. The sample lists 200,000 to 250,000 clones, 85% to 90% occurring once. The sample comprised peripheral blood. The receptors derive from a man at least 80 years old with acute or convalescent COVID-19. Both conserved end residues are part of each CDR3. A D gene is named only where the DNA matches it firmly. Clone size, where shown, is once, few, many, or a class for clones that have expanded.

>.|TRBJ2-1|TRBV7-8|.
TGTGCCAGCAGCGAGGTGGGTGAGCAGTTCTTC
CASSEVGEQFF
>.|TRBJ1-1|TRBV6-5|.
TGTGCCAGCAGTTCAGATGGAGGGCTCGGAGGCACTGAAGCTTTCTTT
CASSSDGGLGGTEAFF
>few|TRBJ1-2|TRBV5-4|TRBD1
TGTGCCAGCAGCCCCCGCCTCGGGACAGGGGGGGACTATGGCTACACCTTC
CASSPRLGTGGDYGYTF
>.|TRBJ2-1|TRBV15|.
TGTGCCACCAGCAGAGGACTACGGGGAGATGAGCAGTTCTTC
CATSRGLRGDEQFF
>once|TRBJ2-3|TRBV10-3|.
TGTGCCATCAGTGAGTCGGCCAGGGATGATACGCAGTATTTT
CAISESARDDTQYF
>.|TRBJ2-1|TRBV24-1|TRBD2
TGTGCCACCAGGACTAGCGGGGGGAATGAGCAGTTCTTC
CATRTSGGNEQFF
>.|TRBJ2-1|TRBV24-1|TRBD1
TGTGCCGCCGGGGTACAGGGGAGCAATGAGCAGTTCTTC
CAAGVQGSNEQFF
>.|TRBJ2-5|TRBV29-1|TRBD2
TGCAGCGTGGGGGGCCTGACTAGCGGGAACCTACAAGAGACCCAGTACTTC
CSVGGLTSGNLQETQYF
>.|TRBJ2-3|TRBV2|.
TGTGCCAGCAGCGAGACTAGAACTTATACGCAGTATTTT
CASSETRTYTQYF
>.|TRBJ2-5|TRBV7-3|TRBD1
TGTGCCAGCAGCTTGGGACAGGGTCGGGGACAAGAGACCCAGTACTTC
CASSLGQGRGQETQYF
>once|TRBJ2-6|TRBV19|.
TGTGCCAGTTGGGGAGGATGGCCCGGGGCCAACGTCCTGACTTTC
CASWGGWPGANVLTF
>.|TRBJ2-5|TRBV28|.
TGTGCCAGCAGTCCGGCGGATCAAGAGACCCAGTACTTC
CASSPADQETQYF
>once|TRBJ1-1|TRBV7-2|.
TGTGCCAGCAGTCCCCGGAGAGCCAACACTGAAGCTTTCTTT
CASSPRRANTEAFF
>.|TRBJ2-1|TRBV19|.
TGTGCCAGTAGTATAGGAGGTCTCCGGGAGCAGTTCTTC
CASSIGGLREQFF
>.|TRBJ2-1|TRBV29-1|TRBD2
TGCAGCGTCGCCCTAGCGGGAGACTTGATGGTCTACAATGAGCAGTTCTTC
CSVALAGDLMVYNEQFF
>.|TRBJ1-4|TRBV7-2|TRBD1
TGTGCCAGCAGCTCTCGGACAGGGGATGGGGAAAAACTGTTTTTT
CASSSRTGDGEKLFF
>.|TRBJ1-2|TRBV7-9|TRBD1
TGTGCCAGCAGCTACCGGGACAGGGCTCTCTCCTTC
CASSYRDRALSF
>few|TRBJ1-1|TRBV9|.
TGTGCCAGCAGCGTAGTATTTGGGGGGGCCTTTGACACTGAAGCTTTCTTT
CASSVVFGGAFDTEAFF
>few|TRBJ2-7|TRBV30|.
TGTGCCTGGAGTCATGGGACTCCTCCCTACGAGCAGTACTTC
CAWSHGTPPYEQYF
>.|TRBJ2-1|TRBV27|TRBD2
TGTGCCAGCAGTTCCTTCGGGGGGGACAATGAGCAGTTCTTC
CASSSFGGDNEQFF
>.|TRBJ1-1|TRBV7-3|.
TGTGCCAGCAGCTCCGGGGGGGACACTGAAGCTTTCTTT
CASSSGGDTEAFF
>.|TRBJ2-1|TRBV11-2|TRBD2
TGTGCCAGCAGCTTTAGGGGGACTAGCGGGAGTAATGAGCAGTTCTTC
CASSFRGTSGSNEQFF
>.|TRBJ1-2|TRBV6-5|TRBD1
TGTGCCAGCAGTTTACAGGGGGCGCCTGGCTACACCTTC
CASSLQGAPGYTF
>.|TRBJ2-1|TRBV24-1|TRBD2
TGTGCCACCAGTGAAACTAGCGCTTCCAATGAGCAGTTCTTC
CATSETSASNEQFF
>.|TRBJ2-7|TRBV7-6|TRBD1
TGTGCCAGCAGCTTAGGGGGACAGGCCTACGAGCAGTACTTC
CASSLGGQAYEQYF
>.|TRBJ1-3|TRBV12-3/TRBV12-4|.
TGTGCCGGAGGGACTGACCGAGACACCATATATTTT
CAGGTDRDTIYF
>.|TRBJ1-1|TRBV14|TRBD1
TGTGCCAGCAGAAACACAGGGGGGCAAGGCACTGAAGCTTTCTTT
CASRNTGGQGTEAFF
>once|TRBJ1-2|TRBV7-2|.
TGTGCCAGCAGCTTAAGGCAGGGTCCTCCCTATGGCTACACCTTC
CASSLRQGPPYGYTF
>.|TRBJ2-2|TRBV28|TRBD2
TGTGCCAGCACCCTGGGACTAGCGGGAGCCGGGGAGCTGTTTTTT
CASTLGLAGAGELFF
>.|TRBJ2-1|TRBV4-2|TRBD1
TGTGCCAGCAGCCAAGGAAGACAGGGGGGTCGTAATGAGCAGTTCTTC
CASSQGRQGGRNEQFF
>.|TRBJ1-5|TRBV6-1|.
TGTGCCAGCAGTGAACAGAAGGGAGGGGGTCAGCCCCAGCATTTT
CASSEQKGGGQPQHF
>.|TRBJ1-1|TRBV6-5|.
TGTGCCAGCAGTTACTCGACTAGGGGTTTCGCTGAAGCTTTCTTT
CASSYSTRGFAEAFF
>.|TRBJ1-3|TRBV3-1/TRBV3-2|.
TGTGCCAGCAGCCATTCTATCTCTGGAAACACCATATATTTT
CASSHSISGNTIYF
>.|TRBJ2-3|TRBV11-2|.
TGTGCCAGCAGCGGGCAGGGTAACACAGATACGCAGTATTTT
CASSGQGNTDTQYF